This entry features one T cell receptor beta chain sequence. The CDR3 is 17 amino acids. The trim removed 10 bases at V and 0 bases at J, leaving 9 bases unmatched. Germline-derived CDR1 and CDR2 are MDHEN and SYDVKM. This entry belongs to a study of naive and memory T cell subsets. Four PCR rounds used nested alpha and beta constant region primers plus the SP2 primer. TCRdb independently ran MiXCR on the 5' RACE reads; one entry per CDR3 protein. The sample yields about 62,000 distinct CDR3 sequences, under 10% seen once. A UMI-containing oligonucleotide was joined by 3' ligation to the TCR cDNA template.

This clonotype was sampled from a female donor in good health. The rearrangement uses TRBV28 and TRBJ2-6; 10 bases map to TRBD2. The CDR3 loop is CATYSGRSSSGANVLTF. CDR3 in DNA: TGTGCCACATATAGCGGGAGGAGCAGCTCTGGGGCCAACGTCCTGACTTTC.